The 10 T cell receptor beta chains presented below share a single source sample, sequenced in a study of T-cell reconstitution after alpha-beta-depleted transplantation in children. The authors prepared the TCRbeta library with unique molecular identifiers. MiXCR was run by TCRdb on the PCR reads, yielding one entry per CDR3 protein. The sample holds hundreds of thousands of distinct CDR3 sequences, roughly an eighth seen once. This sample comprised PBMCs from the stem cell graft donor, obtained from the stem cell graft. The receptors were gathered from a human donor who donated a stem cell graft to a child with combined immunodeficiency.

CDR3 sequence reads: CASSKRGGPYEQYF. The DNA for the CDR3 is TGTGCCAGCAGCAAACGGGGGGGCCCCTACGAGCAGTACTTC. The rearrangement links TRBV6-1 to TRBJ2-7; the match to TRBD2 covers 8 bases. Germline V gene lookup returns CDR1 MNHNS and CDR2 SASEGT. CDR3 length equals 14 residues. The V and J ends lost 6 bases and 2 bases, in that order; junction bases with no gene match: 6.

The rearrangement joins TRBV5-5 to TRBJ1-2; D is perhaps TRBD1 (5 bases). This CDR3 spans 14 amino acids. The V gene lost 2 bases and the J gene lost 4 bases, with 12 bases spanning the gap. CDR1 is SGHKS and CDR2 is YYEKEE in the germline V gene (reference sequence). The CDR3 DNA sequence: TGTGCCAGCAGCTTAACCGGGACGGCCTATGGCTACACCTTC. It translates to CASSLTGTAYGYTF.

This clonotype has more than one count but fewer than ten. The genes are TRBV6-2 or TRBV6-3 and TRBJ2-1; tentatively, D is TRBD1 (5 bases). Germline assignment: CDR1 MNHEY and CDR2 SVGEGT. Trimming removed 0 bases at V and 8 bases at J, with 11 bases between. The length of the CDR3 is 14 residues. The CDR3 DNA reads TGTGCCAGCAGTTACTCGATATTGGGGCATGAGCAGTTCTTC. As protein: CASSYSILGHEQFF.

The V gene is TRBV5-1, the J gene TRBJ2-7, with 7 bases that match TRBD2. Trimming cost V 0 bases and J 0 bases; bases outside gene matches: 6. Germline V CDR1 and CDR2: SGHRS, YFSETQ. There are 16 residues in the CDR3. The CDR3 DNA sequence: TGCGCCAGCAGCTTGGAAGGCGGCGGGGGCTCCTACGAGCAGTACTTC. Translating gives CASSLEGGGGSYEQYF.

The rearrangement uses TRBV29-1 and TRBJ2-3; the match to TRBD1 covers 8 bases. Germline V gene sequence: CDR1 SQVTM, CDR2 ANQGSEA. The J segment lost 1 base and the V segment lost 6 bases, leaving 6 bases of the junction unmatched. The CDR3 loop spans 14 amino acids. The CDR3 spells CSVGGQGRTDTQYF. CDR3 nucleotide sequence: TGCAGCGTGGGAGGACAGGGCCGCACAGATACGCAGTATTTT.

A word on this clonotype: A much larger clone sits a single nucleotide away, making a read error possible. The rearrangement uses TRBV4-2 and TRBJ2-3; a weak D match, TRBD1 (6 bases). Germline loops: CDR1 LGHNA, CDR2 YNFKEQ. This CDR3 region has 14 residues. V shed 4 bases and J shed 4 bases, with 12 bases lying between them. In nucleotides, the CDR3 is TGTGCCAGCAGCCGGACAGACTCCTCAGATACGCAGTATTTT. This translates into CASSRTDSSDTQYF.

There are a few counts of this clonotype. The J gene is TRBJ2-5, the V gene TRBV4-2; 8 bases are shared with TRBD2. V was pared by 0 bases and J by 7 bases, with 10 bases of the junction left unmatched. The CDR3 consists of 16 residues. Germline assignment: CDR1 LGHNA and CDR2 YNFKEQ. CDR3 residues: CASSQELGLAGATQYF. The CDR3 DNA reads as TGTGCCAGCAGCCAAGAGCTCGGGCTAGCGGGTGCGACCCAGTACTTC.

In its sample, this clonotype was seen a few times. The chain couples TRBV20-1 to TRBJ2-4, with no clear D. Trimming left V 3 bases short and J 2 bases short, with 8 bases between. Germline V gene sequence: CDR1 DFQATT, CDR2 SNEGSKA (reference sequence). The CDR3 length is 13 residues. CDR3 sequence: CSASPRTKNIQYF. The CDR3 nucleotides read TGCAGTGCTAGCCCCAGGACCAAAAACATTCAGTACTTC.

This clonotype appeared a few times. CDR3 amino acids: CASSWDATGAYEQYF. CDR3 DNA sequence: TGCGCCAGCAGCTGGGATGCGACAGGAGCCTACGAGCAGTACTTC. The chain carries TRBV5-1 and TRBJ2-7; D possibly corresponds to TRBD1 (6 bases). The V gene lost 3 bases and the J gene lost 2 bases, with 15 bases spanning the gap. Germline V gives CDR1 SGHRS, CDR2 YFSETQ. The CDR3 has 15 amino acids.

A few counts support this clonotype. The chain carries TRBV20-1 and TRBJ2-7; D might be TRBD1 or TRBD2, each matching 6 bases. Germline CDR1 reads DFQATT; CDR2 reads SNEGSKA (reference sequence). This CDR3 is 16 amino acids long. Trimming stripped 3 bases from V and 0 bases from J, with 18 bases between. The CDR3 protein is CSASGPGAGHSYEQYF. The DNA of the CDR3 is TGCAGTGCTAGTGGGCCGGGGGCGGGGCACTCCTACGAGCAGTACTTC.